These 19 T cell receptor beta chains originate from one sample sequenced in a study of T cells in Graves' hyperthyroidism and ophthalmopathy. What was amplified from RNA transcripts were TCR beta CDR3 regions. With the HTBI primer set, the TCR CDR3 went through a first round of RT-PCR. TCRdb independently ran MiXCR on the multiplex PCR reads; one entry per CDR3 protein. In the table there are about 420,000 distinct CDR3 sequences, roughly 14% of which are singletons. The sample taken for sequencing was blood. Source of these receptors: a woman younger than 30 with Graves' hyperthyroidism.

This clonotype was observed at least ten times. The V gene is TRBV2, the J gene TRBJ1-6, with D possibly TRBD1 on 5 matching bases. CDR1 is SNHLY, CDR2 FYNNEI, per germline. The length of the CDR3 is 15 residues. The ends were cut back, 7 bases at V and 3 bases at J, with 13 bases in the middle. In nucleotides, the CDR3 is TGTGCCAGCATCAGGGACCAACTCTATAATTCACCCCTCCACTTT. Its translation is CASIRDQLYNSPLHF.

This clonotype has more than one count but fewer than ten. The chain employs TRBV19 and TRBJ1-2, with TRBD1 matching 8 bases. Looked up from germline, CDR1 is LNHDA and CDR2 is SQIVND (reference sequence). Trimming removed 6 bases from V and 4 bases from J; junction bases left unmatched: 16. The CDR3 totals 17 residues. The CDR3 reads CASSFLKSGGQSYGYTF. The CDR3 DNA reads TGTGCCAGTAGCTTCTTAAAATCAGGGGGCCAGAGCTATGGCTACACCTTC. Together with reference TRBV19 and TRBJ1-2, the CDR3 gives the full variable domain: DGGITQSPKYLFRKEGQNVTLSCEQNLNHDAMYWYRQDPGQGLRLIYYSQIVNDFQKGDIAEGYSVSREKKESFPLTVTSAQKNPTAFYLCASSFLKSGGQSYGYTFGSGTRLTVV.

The sample holds many counts of this clonotype. The CDR3 nucleotides read TGTGCCAGCACCGAACGGGGACTCCGAAATGAGCAGTTCTTC. Protein product: CASTERGLRNEQFF. The chain recombines TRBV27 with TRBJ2-1; weak D call: TRBD2 (6 bases). The V gene lost 7 bases and the J gene lost 7 bases, with 17 bases spanning the gap. This CDR3 region has 14 residues. From germline, CDR1 is MNHEY and CDR2 SMNVEV (reference sequence).

The chain employs TRBV25-1 and TRBJ2-5, with 7 bases matching TRBD2. Germline-derived CDR1 and CDR2 are MGHDK and SYGVNS. The V gene end was trimmed by 4 bases and the J gene end by 4 bases; junction bases not matched to a gene: 6. The CDR3 extends over 14 amino acids. This chain's CDR3 is CASSGGGAAETQYF. DNA of the CDR3: TGTGCCAGCAGTGGGGGAGGGGCTGCAGAGACCCAGTACTTC.

This clonotype was counted at least ten times. The chain carries TRBV12-3 or TRBV12-4 and TRBJ2-2, with 10 bases that match TRBD2. This CDR3 spans 14 amino acids. Unmatched junction bases numbered 4, after V lost 11 bases and J lost 1 base. The CDR3 region has the DNA TGTGCCGTCATAGCGGGGGGGAACACCGGGGAGCTGTTTTTT. This codes for CAVIAGGNTGELFF.

This clonotype was observed a handful of times. The V call is TRBV9, the J call TRBJ2-7, with D tentatively TRBD2 (5 bases). Germline CDR1 and CDR2: SGDLS and YYNGEE. The V gene lost 4 bases and the J gene lost 7 bases, with 12 bases spanning the gap. The length of the CDR3 is 12 residues. The CDR3 DNA reads as TGTGCCAGCAGCCTCGGGAAGGGAGAGCAGTACTTC. It encodes CASSLGKGEQYF.

This clonotype showed up many times. The chain recombines TRBV11-2 with TRBJ2-1; D not resolved. The CDR3 contains 11 residues. V was cut by 5 bases and J by 6 bases, with 5 bases left in between. Germline CDR1 is SGHAT and CDR2 is FQNNGV. The CDR3 DNA sequence: TGTGCCAGCAGCCACGGCAATGAGCAGTTCTTC. Protein: CASSHGNEQFF.

At least ten counts were recorded for this clonotype. The V gene is TRBV5-1, the J gene TRBJ2-3, with unresolved D. Germline V gene data show CDR1 as SGHRS and CDR2 as YFSETQ. This CDR3 has 16 residues. Trimming left V 3 bases short and J 2 bases short, with 16 bases between. Here the CDR3 DNA reads TGCGCCAGCAGCTGGACCCGGGCAGGCCCCACAGATACGCAGTATTTT. Translating gives CASSWTRAGPTDTQYF. Full variable domain (rest looked up from reference TRBV5-1 and TRBJ2-3): KAGVTQTPRYLIKTRGQQVTLSCSPISGHRSVSWYQQTPGQGLQFLFEYFSETQRNKGNFPGRFSGRQFSNSRSEMNVSTLELGDSALYLCASSWTRAGPTDTQYFGPGTRLTVL.

CDR3 sequence: CSATQGARAGELFF. The CDR3 DNA reads TGCAGTGCTACACAGGGGGCGCGGGCCGGGGAGCTGTTTTTT. The chain carries TRBV20-1 and TRBJ2-2; 9 nucleotides line up with TRBD1. Germline V gene lookup returns CDR1 DFQATT and CDR2 SNEGSKA (reference sequence). The CDR3 consists of 14 residues. V lost 4 bases to trimming and J lost 6 bases; unmatched junction nucleotides: 6.

This clonotype was counted a few times. The chain couples TRBV6-2 or TRBV6-3 to TRBJ2-3; D is unclear. Trimming cost V 2 bases and J 6 bases, with 15 bases left between them. The V gene's germline CDR1 is MNHEY and CDR2 SVGEGT. This CDR3 contains 15 residues. This chain's CDR3 is CASSYAGVRLDTQYF. CDR3 bases: TGTGCCAGCAGTTACGCTGGGGTTCGGCTGGATACGCAGTATTTT.

V and J are TRBV6-1 and TRBJ1-2; D is undetermined. Germline V lookup: CDR1 MNHNS, CDR2 SASEGT. The CDR3 covers 13 residues. Trimming pared 6 bases from V and 5 bases from J, leaving 13 bases between. CDR3 residues: CASRPSGMYGYTF. CDR3 nucleotide sequence: TGTGCCAGCAGGCCAAGCGGGATGTATGGCTACACCTTC.

The table lists this clonotype with many counts. The rearrangement uses TRBV11-2 and TRBJ1-2; D possibly corresponds to TRBD1 (6 bases). The CDR3 has 15 residues. With 1 base removed from V and 5 bases from J, the gap between germline ends came to 14 bases. CDR1 is SGHAT, CDR2 FQNNGV, per germline. CDR3 bases: TGTGCCAGCAGCTTAGCTGGGGGCTTCGGGTATGGCTACACCTTC. As protein: CASSLAGGFGYGYTF.

The chain combines TRBV19 with TRBJ1-1; 8 positions agree with TRBD1. The V segment lost 5 bases and the J segment 1 base; nucleotides outside the gene matches: 9. The germline CDR1 and CDR2 sequences are LNHDA and SQIVND (reference sequence). The CDR3 sequence is 16 residues long. The CDR3 protein is CASSPIGTGGNTEAFF. CDR3 in DNA: TGTGCCAGTAGTCCGATCGGGACAGGCGGGAACACTGAAGCTTTCTTT.

This sequence joins TRBV20-1 and TRBJ2-4; tentative D call: TRBD2 (5 bases). CDR1 is DFQATT and CDR2 is SNEGSKA in the germline V gene (reference sequence). CDR3 length: 14 residues. V lost 0 bases, J lost 6 bases, and 12 bases lay in between. The CDR3: CSARETGRGNIQYF. CDR3 sequence (DNA): TGCAGTGCTAGAGAAACGGGTCGGGGAAACATTCAGTACTTC.

This clonotype was found many times. The rearrangement uses TRBV5-1 and TRBJ2-1; 15 bases align to TRBD2. CDR1 is SGHRS and CDR2 is YFSETQ in the germline V gene. CDR3 length: 18 residues. V was pared by 3 bases and J by 0 bases, with 4 bases of the junction left unmatched. CDR3 DNA: TGCGCCAGCAGCTCGGGACTAGCGGGAGGATACTCCTACAATGAGCAGTTCTTC. As protein: CASSSGLAGGYSYNEQFF.

This clonotype was seen a handful of times. The chain combines TRBV7-9 with TRBJ2-7, with D perhaps matching TRBD1 (5 bases). The CDR3 is made up of 21 amino acids. V was trimmed by 6 bases and J by 0 bases, leaving 33 bases between them. Germline V gene sequence: CDR1 SEHNR, CDR2 FQNEAQ (reference sequence). The CDR3 DNA reads TGTGCCAGCAGTTCCATATCTCCGACTTACCGACAGCCTAAAAGCTCCTACGAGCAGTACTTC. This codes for CASSSISPTYRQPKSSYEQYF.

This clonotype was seen ten or more times. V usage is TRBV5-1 and J usage is TRBJ2-7; maybe TRBD2 (6 bases). The CDR3 runs 14 residues. Trimming shortened V by 4 bases and J by 2 bases, and 13 bases separated the two germline ends. In germline, CDR1 is SGHRS, CDR2 YFSETQ. CDR3 loop: CASSVGLTAYEQYF. The DNA of the CDR3 is TGCGCCAGCAGCGTGGGACTCACCGCCTACGAGCAGTACTTC.

This clonotype was counted at least ten times. The J gene is TRBJ2-4, the V gene TRBV20-1, with D possibly being TRBD2 (5 bases). CDR3 length equals 13 residues. Trimming removed 3 bases from V and 1 base from J, with 7 bases in between. Germline-derived CDR1 and CDR2 are DFQATT and SNEGSKA (reference sequence). The CDR3 loop reads CSARRAAKNIQYF. Here the CDR3 DNA reads TGCAGTGCTAGGAGGGCCGCCAAAAACATTCAGTACTTC.

This clonotype was counted at least ten times. The chain links TRBV20-1 to TRBJ2-3, with a possible D match to TRBD2 (6 bases). The germline V gene has CDR1 DFQATT and CDR2 SNEGSKA (reference sequence). V shed 2 bases and J shed 6 bases, with 12 bases lying between them. The CDR3 has 13 residues. CDR3 bases: TGCAGTGCTAGAAGGACTACTTTTGATACGCAGTATTTT. Translating gives CSARRTTFDTQYF.